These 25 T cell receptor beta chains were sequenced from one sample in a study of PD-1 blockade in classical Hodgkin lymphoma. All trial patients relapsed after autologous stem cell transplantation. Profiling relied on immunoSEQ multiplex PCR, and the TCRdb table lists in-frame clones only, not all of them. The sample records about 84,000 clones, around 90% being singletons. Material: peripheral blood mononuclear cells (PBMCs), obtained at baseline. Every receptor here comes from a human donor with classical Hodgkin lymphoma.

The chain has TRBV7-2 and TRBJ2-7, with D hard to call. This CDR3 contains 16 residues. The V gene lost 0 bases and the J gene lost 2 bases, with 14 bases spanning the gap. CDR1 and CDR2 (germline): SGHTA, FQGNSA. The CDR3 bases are TGTGCCAGCAGCTTAGCGTTTAGGGTACGGACCTACGAGCAGTACTTC. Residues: CASSLAFRVRTYEQYF.

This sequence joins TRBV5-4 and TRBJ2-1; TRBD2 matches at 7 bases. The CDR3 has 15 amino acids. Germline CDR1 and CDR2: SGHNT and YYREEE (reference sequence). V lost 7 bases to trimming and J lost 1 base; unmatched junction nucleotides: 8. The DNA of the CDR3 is TGTGCCAGCGGCGGGGACGGGAGGTCCTACAATGAGCAGTTCTTC. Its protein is CASGGDGRSYNEQFF.

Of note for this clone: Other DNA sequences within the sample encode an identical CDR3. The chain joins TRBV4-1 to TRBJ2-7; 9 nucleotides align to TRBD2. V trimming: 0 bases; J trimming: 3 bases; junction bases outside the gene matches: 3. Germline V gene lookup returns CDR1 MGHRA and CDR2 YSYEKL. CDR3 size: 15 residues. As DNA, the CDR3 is TGCGCCAGCAGCCAAGAGAGCGGGAGGAACTACGAGCAGTACTTC. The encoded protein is CASSQESGRNYEQYF.

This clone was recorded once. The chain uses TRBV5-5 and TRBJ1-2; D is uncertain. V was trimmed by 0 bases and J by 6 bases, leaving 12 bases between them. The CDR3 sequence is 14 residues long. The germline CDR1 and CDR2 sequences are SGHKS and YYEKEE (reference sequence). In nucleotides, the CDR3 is TGTGCCAGCAGCTTGGAAAAGGGTTACAATGGCTACACCTTC. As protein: CASSLEKGYNGYTF.

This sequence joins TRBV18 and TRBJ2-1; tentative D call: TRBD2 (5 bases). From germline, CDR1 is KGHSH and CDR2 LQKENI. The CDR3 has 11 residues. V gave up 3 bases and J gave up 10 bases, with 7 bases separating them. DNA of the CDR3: TGTGCCAGCTCACCTTCGGGGGAGCAGTTCTTC. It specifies CASSPSGEQFF.

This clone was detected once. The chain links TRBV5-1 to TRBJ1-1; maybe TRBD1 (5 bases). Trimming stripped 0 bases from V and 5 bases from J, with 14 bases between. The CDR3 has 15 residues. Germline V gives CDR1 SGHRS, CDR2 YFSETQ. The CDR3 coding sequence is TGCGCCAGCAGCTTGGGGGACCTAGGGGAGACTGAAGCTTTCTTT. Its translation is CASSLGDLGETEAFF.

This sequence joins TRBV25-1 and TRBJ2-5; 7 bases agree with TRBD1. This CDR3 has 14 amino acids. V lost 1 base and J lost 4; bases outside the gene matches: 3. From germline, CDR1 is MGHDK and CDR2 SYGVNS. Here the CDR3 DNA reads TGTGCCAGCAGTGAATCAGGGGGAATAGAGACCCAGTACTTC. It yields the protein CASSESGGIETQYF.

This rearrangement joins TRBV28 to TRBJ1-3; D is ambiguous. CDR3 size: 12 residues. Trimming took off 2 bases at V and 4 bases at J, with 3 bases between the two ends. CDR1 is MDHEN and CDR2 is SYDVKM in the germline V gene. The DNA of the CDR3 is TGTGCCAGCAGTTTAGAGGGAAACACCATATATTTT. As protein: CASSLEGNTIYF.

CDR3 amino acids: CASSLGQNQETQYF. The CDR3 DNA sequence: TGTGCCAGCAGCTTGGGACAAAACCAAGAGACCCAGTACTTC. This chain links TRBV7-9 with TRBJ2-5, with D possibly TRBD1 on 6 matching bases. CDR3 length equals 14 residues. Looked up from germline, CDR1 is SEHNR and CDR2 is FQNEAQ (reference sequence). Deletions cut 3 bases from V and 0 bases from J, with 8 bases between. Using reference TRBV7-9 and TRBJ2-5 for the parts outside the CDR3, the full variable domain is DTGVSQNPRHKITKRGQNVTFRCDPISEHNRLYWYRQTLGQGPEFLTYFQNEAQLEKSRLLSDRFSAERPKGSFSTLEIQRTEQGDSAMYLCASSLGQNQETQYFGPGTRLLVL.

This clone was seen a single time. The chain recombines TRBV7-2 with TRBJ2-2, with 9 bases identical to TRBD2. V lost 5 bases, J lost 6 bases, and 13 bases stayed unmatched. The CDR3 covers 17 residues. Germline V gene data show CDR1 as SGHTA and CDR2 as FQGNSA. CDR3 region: CASSPGAAGGGAGELFF. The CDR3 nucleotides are TGTGCCAGCAGCCCTGGGGCAGCGGGAGGTGGAGCCGGGGAGCTGTTTTTT.

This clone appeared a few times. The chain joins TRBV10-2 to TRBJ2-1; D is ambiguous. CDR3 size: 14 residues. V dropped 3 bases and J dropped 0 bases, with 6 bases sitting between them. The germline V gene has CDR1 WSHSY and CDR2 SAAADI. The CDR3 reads CASSDNLSYNEQFF. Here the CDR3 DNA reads TGCGCCAGCAGTGACAACCTCTCCTACAATGAGCAGTTCTTC.

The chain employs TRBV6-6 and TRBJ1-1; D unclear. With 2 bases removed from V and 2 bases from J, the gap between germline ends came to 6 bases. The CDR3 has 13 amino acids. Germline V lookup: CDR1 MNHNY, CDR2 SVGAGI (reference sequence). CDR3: CASSYIVNTEAFF. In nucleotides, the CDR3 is TGTGCCAGCAGTTACATCGTAAACACTGAAGCTTTCTTT.

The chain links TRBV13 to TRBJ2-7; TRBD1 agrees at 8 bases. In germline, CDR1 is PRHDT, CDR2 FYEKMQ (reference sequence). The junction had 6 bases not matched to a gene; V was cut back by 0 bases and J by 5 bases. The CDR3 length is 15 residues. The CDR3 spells CASSLGSPGGDEQYF. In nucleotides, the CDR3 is TGTGCCAGCAGCTTAGGCTCACCAGGGGGCGACGAGCAGTACTTC.

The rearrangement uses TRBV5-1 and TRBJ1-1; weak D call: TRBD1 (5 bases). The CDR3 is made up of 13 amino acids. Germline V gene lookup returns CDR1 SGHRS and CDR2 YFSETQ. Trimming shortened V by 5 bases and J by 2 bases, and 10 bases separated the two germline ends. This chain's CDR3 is CASSTGTNTEAFF. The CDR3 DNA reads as TGCGCCAGCAGTACCGGGACCAACACTGAAGCTTTCTTT.

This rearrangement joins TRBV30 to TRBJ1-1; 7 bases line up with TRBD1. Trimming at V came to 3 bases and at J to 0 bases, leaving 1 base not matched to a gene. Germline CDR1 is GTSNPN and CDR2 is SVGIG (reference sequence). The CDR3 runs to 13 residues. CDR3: CAWSGQVNTEAFF. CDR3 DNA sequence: TGTGCCTGGAGCGGACAGGTGAACACTGAAGCTTTCTTT.

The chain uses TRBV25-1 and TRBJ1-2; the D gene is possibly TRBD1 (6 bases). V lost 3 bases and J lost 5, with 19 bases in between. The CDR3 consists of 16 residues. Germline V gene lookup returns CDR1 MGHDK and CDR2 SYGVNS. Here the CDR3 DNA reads TGTGCCAGCAGTGACGAAGATACAGGGTGGAGGTATGGCTACACCTTC. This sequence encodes CASSDEDTGWRYGYTF.

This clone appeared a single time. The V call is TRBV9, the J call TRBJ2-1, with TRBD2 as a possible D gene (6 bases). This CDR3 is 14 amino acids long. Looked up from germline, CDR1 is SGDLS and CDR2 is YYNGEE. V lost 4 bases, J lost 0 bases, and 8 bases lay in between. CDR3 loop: CASSQTSSYNEQFF. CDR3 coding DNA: TGTGCCAGCAGCCAGACTAGCTCCTACAATGAGCAGTTCTTC.

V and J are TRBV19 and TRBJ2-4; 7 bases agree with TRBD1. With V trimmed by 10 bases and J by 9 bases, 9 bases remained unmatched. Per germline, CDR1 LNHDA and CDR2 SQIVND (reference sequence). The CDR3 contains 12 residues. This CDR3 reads CATATGTGIQYF. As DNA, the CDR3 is TGTGCCACCGCGACAGGGACGGGCATTCAGTACTTC.

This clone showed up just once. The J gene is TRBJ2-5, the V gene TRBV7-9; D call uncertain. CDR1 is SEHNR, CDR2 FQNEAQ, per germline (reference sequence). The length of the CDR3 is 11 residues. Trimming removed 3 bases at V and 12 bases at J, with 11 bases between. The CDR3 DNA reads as TGTGCCAGCAGCTTTGGCAGCTGGAAGTACTTC. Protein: CASSFGSWKYF.

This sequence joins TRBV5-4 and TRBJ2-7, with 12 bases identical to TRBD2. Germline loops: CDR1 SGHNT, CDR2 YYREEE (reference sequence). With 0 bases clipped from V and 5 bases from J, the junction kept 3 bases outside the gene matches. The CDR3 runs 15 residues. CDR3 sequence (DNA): TGTGCCAGCAGCTTGGAGACTAGCGGGAGTAACGAGCAGTACTTC. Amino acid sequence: CASSLETSGSNEQYF.

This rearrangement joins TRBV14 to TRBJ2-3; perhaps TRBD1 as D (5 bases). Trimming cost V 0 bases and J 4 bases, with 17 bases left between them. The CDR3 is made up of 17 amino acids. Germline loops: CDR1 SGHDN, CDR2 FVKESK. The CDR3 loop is CASSQDQMSGYADTQYF. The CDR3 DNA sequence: TGTGCCAGCAGCCAAGATCAGATGTCAGGGTACGCAGATACGCAGTATTTT.

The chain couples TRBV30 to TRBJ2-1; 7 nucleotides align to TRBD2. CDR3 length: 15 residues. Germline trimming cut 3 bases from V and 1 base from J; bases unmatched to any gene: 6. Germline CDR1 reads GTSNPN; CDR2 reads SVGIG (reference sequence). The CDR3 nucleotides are TGTGCCTGGAGAAACCGGGACTATTCCTACAATGAGCAGTTCTTC. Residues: CAWRNRDYSYNEQFF. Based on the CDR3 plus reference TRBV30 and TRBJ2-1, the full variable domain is SQTIHQWPATLVQPVGSPLSLECTVEGTSNPNLYWYRQAAGRGLQLLFYSVGIGQISSEVPQNLSASRPQDRQFILSSKKLLLSDSGFYLCAWRNRDYSYNEQFFGPGTRLTVL.

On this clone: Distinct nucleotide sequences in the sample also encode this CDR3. CDR3 amino acids: CASSPPTGANYGYTF. In nucleotides, the CDR3 is TGTGCCAGCTCACCGCCGACAGGAGCTAACTATGGCTACACCTTC. The chain is built from TRBV18 and TRBJ1-2, with D maybe TRBD1 (6 bases). CDR3 length: 15 amino acids. Trimming shortened V by 3 bases and J by 0 bases, and 11 bases separated the two germline ends. The germline gives CDR1 KGHSH, CDR2 LQKENI.

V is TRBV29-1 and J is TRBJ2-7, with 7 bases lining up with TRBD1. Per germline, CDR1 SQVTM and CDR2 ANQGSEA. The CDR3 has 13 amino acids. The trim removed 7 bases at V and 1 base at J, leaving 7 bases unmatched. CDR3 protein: CSATDRESYEQYF. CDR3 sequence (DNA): TGCAGCGCAACTGACAGGGAATCCTACGAGCAGTACTTC.

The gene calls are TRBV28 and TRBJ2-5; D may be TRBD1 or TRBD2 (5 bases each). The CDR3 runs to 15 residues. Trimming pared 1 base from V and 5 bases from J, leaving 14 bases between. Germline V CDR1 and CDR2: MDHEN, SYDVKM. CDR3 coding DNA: TGTGCCAGCAGTTTATACGGGGTAAAGGGGGAGACCCAGTACTTC. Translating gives CASSLYGVKGETQYF.